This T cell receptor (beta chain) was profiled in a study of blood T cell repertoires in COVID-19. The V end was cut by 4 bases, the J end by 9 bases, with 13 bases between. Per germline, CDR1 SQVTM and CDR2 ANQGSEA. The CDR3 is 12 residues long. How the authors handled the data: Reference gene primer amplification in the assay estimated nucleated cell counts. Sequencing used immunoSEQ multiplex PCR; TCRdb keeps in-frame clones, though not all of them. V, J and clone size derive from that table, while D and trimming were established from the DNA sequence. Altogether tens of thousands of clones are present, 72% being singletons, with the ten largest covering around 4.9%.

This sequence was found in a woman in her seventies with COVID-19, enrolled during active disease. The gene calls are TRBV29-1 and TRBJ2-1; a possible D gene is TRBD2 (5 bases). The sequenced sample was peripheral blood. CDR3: CSVVLATSEQFF. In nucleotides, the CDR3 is TGCAGCGTTGTGTTAGCGACCAGTGAGCAGTTCTTC.